This TCR beta chain is drawn from a study of blood T cell repertoires in COVID-19. For the study at large: The origin of the acute and convalescent COVID-19 samples was the United States, Italy and Spain.

Followed longitudinally, the Seattle patients had been enrolled during active infection. In the source study's methods: From reference gene primer amplification, estimates of nucleated cell counts were derived. Using immunoSEQ multiplex PCR, the repertoire was profiled, and TCRdb retains in-frame clones only, with some absent. That table gives V, J and clone size, and the DNA gave D and trimming. This table holds about 300,000 clones, 70% to 85% found once. The CDR3 sequence is 14 residues long. V trimming: 5 bases; J trimming: 7 bases; junction bases outside the gene matches: 7. Germline values: CDR1 MNHEY, CDR2 SVGAGI.

This TCR was recovered from a human donor with COVID-19, enrolled during active disease. The donor label of this sample is uncertain. This rearrangement joins TRBV6-5 to TRBJ2-5, with 10 positions matching TRBD1. Sequenced sample: peripheral blood. The DNA for the CDR3 is TGTGCCAGCAGTACCGACAGGGGGCAGGGGACCCAGTACTTC. Translation: CASSTDRGQGTQYF.